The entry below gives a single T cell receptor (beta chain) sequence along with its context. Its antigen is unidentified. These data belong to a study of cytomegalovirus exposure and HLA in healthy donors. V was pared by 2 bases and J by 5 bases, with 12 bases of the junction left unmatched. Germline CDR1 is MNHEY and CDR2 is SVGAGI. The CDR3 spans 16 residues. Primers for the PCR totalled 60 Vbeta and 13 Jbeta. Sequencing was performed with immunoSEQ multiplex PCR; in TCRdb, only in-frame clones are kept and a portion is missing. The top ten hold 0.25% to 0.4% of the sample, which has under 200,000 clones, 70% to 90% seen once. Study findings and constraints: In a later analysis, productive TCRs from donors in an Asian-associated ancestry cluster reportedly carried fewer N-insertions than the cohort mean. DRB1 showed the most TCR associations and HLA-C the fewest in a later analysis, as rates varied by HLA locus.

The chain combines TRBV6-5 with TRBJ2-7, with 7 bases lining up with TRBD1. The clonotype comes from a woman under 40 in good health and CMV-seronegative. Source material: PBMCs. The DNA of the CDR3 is TGTGCCAGCAGTTACGAAAGACAGGGCGCCTTTGACGAGCAGTACTTC. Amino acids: CASSYERQGAFDEQYF.